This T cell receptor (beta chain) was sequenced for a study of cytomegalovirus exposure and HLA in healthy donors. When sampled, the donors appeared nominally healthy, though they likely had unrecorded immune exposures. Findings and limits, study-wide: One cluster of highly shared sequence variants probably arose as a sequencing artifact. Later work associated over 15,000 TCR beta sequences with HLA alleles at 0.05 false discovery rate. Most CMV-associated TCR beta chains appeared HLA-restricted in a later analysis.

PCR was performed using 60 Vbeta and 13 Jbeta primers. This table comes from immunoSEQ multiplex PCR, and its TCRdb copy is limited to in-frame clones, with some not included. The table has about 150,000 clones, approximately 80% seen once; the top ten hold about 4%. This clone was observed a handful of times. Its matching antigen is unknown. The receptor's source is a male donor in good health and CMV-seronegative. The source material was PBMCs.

Written as DNA, the CDR3 is TGTGCCAGCAGTTACGGGAGCGGAGAGACCCAGTACTTC. This encodes CASSYGSGETQYF. This chain connects TRBV7-3 to TRBJ2-5, with D possibly TRBD2 on 6 matching bases. This CDR3 comprises 13 residues. V shed 6 bases and J shed 4 bases, with 12 bases lying between them. Looked up from germline, CDR1 is SGHTA and CDR2 is FQGTGA. The variable domain in full, completed from reference TRBV7-3 and TRBJ2-5, reads GAGVSQTPSNKVTEKGKYVELRCDPISGHTALYWYRQSLGQGPEFLIYFQGTGAADDSGLPNDRFFAVRPEGSVSTLKIQRTERGDSAVYLCASSYGSGETQYFGPGTRLLVL.